This TCR beta chain emerged from a study of vaccination and CD4 T cells after COVID-19. Study details: Convalescent donors were composed of six males and four females, of whom two were Hispanic. Overall study results and limits: The authors identified 304 of 307 vaccine-specific clones in convalescent patients as spike mono-reactive.

The CDR3 has 15 amino acids. Per germline, CDR1 GTSNPN and CDR2 SVGIG (reference sequence). The ends were cut back, 3 bases at V and 0 bases at J, with 12 bases in the middle. The Oncomine TCR Beta short-read assay was what sequenced the DNA obtained from cultured CD4+ T cells. The genomic DNA was obtained from cultured CD4+ T cells by extraction with the QIAamp micro DNA kit. One entry per CDR3 protein results from TCRdb running MiXCR on the PCR reads. The sample records more than 9,000 distinct CDR3 sequences, about 70% being singletons. The treatment: approximately 9-day PBMC culture with coronavirus spike peptide pools or control peptides (ViraFEST assay). Patients returned positive PCR results between March and December 2020, earlier than US Alpha, Beta and Delta variants. About this clonotype: What it recognizes is unknown.

This receptor was obtained from a human donor who had recovered from COVID-19. V and J are TRBV30 and TRBJ1-5; D may be TRBD1 (6 bases). The sequenced sample was CD4+ T cells from blood, cultured in vitro. DNA for the CDR3: TGTGCCTGGAGCGGACAGACGTATAGCAATCAGCCCCAGCATTTT. Its protein product is CAWSGQTYSNQPQHF.